This entry describes one T cell receptor (beta chain). Antigen: not known. The data derive from a study of human T cells and chemical hapten exposure. Study-level background: Sensitization employed 2% DPC on approximately 2 cm by approximately 2 cm of upper inner arm skin. General observations from the study: The presence of alopecia in the donors means their immune response may differ from healthy people's.

TCRdb itself ran the RACE reads through MiXCR, one entry per CDR3 protein. Here the sample spans roughly 90,000 distinct CDR3 sequences, approximately 9.9% being singletons. Indicated time point: pre-sensitization, week 0. Described treatment: therapeutic diphenylcyclopropenone sensitization with weekly scalp DPC. Trimming took 0 bases from V and 8 from J; bases not matched to a gene: 2. CDR3 length: 14 residues. Germline assignment: CDR1 DFQATT and CDR2 SNEGSKA (reference sequence). This sequence originates from a woman in her thirties or forties with alopecia areata. Some clones in this sample may be carry-over from other donors' samples. The V gene is TRBV20-1, the J gene TRBJ1-6, with TRBD1 matching 9 bases. This specimen consisted of whole blood, obtained in connection with sensitization to the hapten diphenylcyclopropenone (DPC). The CDR3 reads CSARETGGYSPLHF. The CDR3 DNA reads as TGCAGTGCTAGAGAGACAGGGGGTTATTCACCCCTCCACTTT.